These T cell receptor beta chains were read from a single sample in a study of metastatic and nonmetastatic thyroid tumors. TCRdb re-called clones from the PCR reads using MiXCR. The repertoire holds approximately 15,000 clones, with 24% as singletons. Sequenced sample: tumor tissue. These receptor sequences come from a female donor with papillary thyroid cancer or a benign thyroid nodule (not recorded which). Some clones in this sample may be carry-over from other donors' samples. The CDR3 runs from the conserved cysteine through the conserved F or W. D genes are given only for firm matches. A clone size is listed for some rows: how often the clone was seen (once, few, many), or a class if it is expanded.

TRBV7-3,.,13,.,TRBJ2-3,TGTGCCAGCAGCCTCAGGGAGCCAGATACGCAGTATTTT,CASSLREPDTQYF
TRBV19,medium-sized,18,.,TRBJ1-1,TGTGCCAGTAGTATCGAAGGGGGGACAATGGGCCGGAACACTGAAGCTTTCTTT,CASSIEGGTMGRNTEAFF
TRBV28,.,15,.,TRBJ2-1,TGTGCCAGCAGCCCGAGACCTCCTACTTACAATGAGCAGTTCTTC,CASSPRPPTYNEQFF
TRBV7-8,once,17,TRBD2,TRBJ2-5,TGTGCCAGCACGGCGCGGGGTAGCGGGATCCTTTTGGAGACCCAGTACTTC,CASTARGSGILLETQYF
TRBV7-9,many,15,TRBD2,TRBJ2-5,TGTGCCAGCAGCTTAACTAGCGGGTCCAAAGAGACCCAGTACTTC,CASSLTSGSKETQYF
TRBV27,many,15,.,TRBJ2-5,TGTGCCAGCAGTTTATTGTTAGGGCAACAAGAGACCCAGTACTTC,CASSLLLGQQETQYF
TRBV6-6,once,15,TRBD2,TRBJ2-5,TGTGCCAGCAGTTACTCGGGACTAGCGGGAGAGACCCAGTACTTC,CASSYSGLAGETQYF
TRBV4-3,many,13,.,TRBJ2-5,TGCGCCAGCAGCCAAGCCCGGGTGGAGACCCAGTACTTC,CASSQARVETQYF
TRBV11-2,many,15,.,TRBJ2-1,TGTGCCAGCAGCTTATCTACCGGGTATTACAATGAGCAGTTCTTC,CASSLSTGYYNEQFF
TRBV3-1,once,16,TRBD1,TRBJ1-3,TGTGCCAGCACTTCGGGACAGGGGCACTCTGGAAACACCATATATTTT,CASTSGQGHSGNTIYF
TRBV28,few,15,.,TRBJ1-3,TGTGCCAGCAGTTTCGGGGGGCTATCTGGAAACACCATATATTTT,CASSFGGLSGNTIYF
TRBV5-8,many,13,.,TRBJ1-1,TGTGCCAGCAGCTTGGGGGGGAACACTGAAGCTTTCTTT,CASSLGGNTEAFF
TRBV6-1,medium-sized,13,.,TRBJ1-5,TGTGCCAGCAGTGACAGGAACAATCAGCCCCAGCATTTT,CASSDRNNQPQHF
TRBV5-1,few,15,.,TRBJ2-1,TGCGCCAGCAGCTTGGGTGCGGGTTGGTACAATGAGCAGTTCTTC,CASSLGAGWYNEQFF
TRBV7-9,.,13,.,TRBJ2-1,TGTGCCAGCAGCTTAGCCCAGGGGAGTGAGCAGTTCTTC,CASSLAQGSEQFF
TRBV10-3,.,15,.,TRBJ1-5,TGTGCCATCAGTGAGCGCACAGCTAGCAATCAGCCCCAGCATTTT,CAISERTASNQPQHF
TRBV20-1,.,16,TRBD1,TRBJ2-2,TGCAGTGCTAGATGGACAGGGCGCGTTGCCACCGGGGAGCTGTTTTTT,CSARWTGRVATGELFF
TRBV6-1,few,12,.,TRBJ2-7,TGTGCCAGCAGTGGTCAGGGTTACGAGCAGTACTTC,CASSGQGYEQYF
TRBV27,medium-sized,12,.,TRBJ1-2,TGTGCCAGCAGCAGGGTTGGCTATGGCTACACCTTC,CASSRVGYGYTF
TRBV12-3/TRBV12-4,medium-sized,15,.,TRBJ2-7,TGTGCCAGCAGTTTAGGGATTGGGGGGTACTACGAGCAGTACTTC,CASSLGIGGYYEQYF
TRBV30,.,16,.,TRBJ1-1,TGTGCCTGGAGTGTACGGTGGGGGGGTATGAGTACTGAAGCTTTCTTT,CAWSVRWGGMSTEAFF
TRBV20-1,many,12,.,TRBJ1-2,TGCAGTGCTAGAGGGCAGGGCTATGACTACACCTTC,CSARGQGYDYTF
TRBV10-3,many,15,TRBD1,TRBJ1-5,TGTGCCATCAGTACAGACAGGGGGAACAATCAGCCCCAGCATTTT,CAISTDRGNNQPQHF
TRBV28,few,14,.,TRBJ1-2,TGTGCCAGCAGTCCGTATAGCGGGGGCTATGGCTACACCTTC,CASSPYSGGYGYTF
TRBV5-1,few,16,TRBD2,TRBJ2-1,TGCGCCAGCAGCTTGGACCGATGGGGAGGGGACAATGAGCAGTTCTTC,CASSLDRWGGDNEQFF
TRBV12-3/TRBV12-4,medium-sized,16,.,TRBJ1-1,TGTGCCAGCAGCTTAAACAGTCCAGGCCCGAACACTGAAGCTTTCTTT,CASSLNSPGPNTEAFF
TRBV13,.,15,TRBD1,TRBJ2-7,TGTGCCAGCAGCCTACGGGACAGGGGAACCTACGAGCAGTACTTC,CASSLRDRGTYEQYF
TRBV6-1,.,15,TRBD1,TRBJ2-7,TGTGCCAGCAGTGAAGAAATACAGGGGGCATACGAGCAGTACTTC,CASSEEIQGAYEQYF
TRBV6-1,few,15,TRBD2,TRBJ2-3,TGTGCCAGCACCCTACTAGCGGGAGGGGCAGATACGCAGTATTTT,CASTLLAGGADTQYF
TRBV4-1,medium-sized,13,.,TRBJ2-7,TGCGCCAGCAGCCGGGTCCCTATCGACGAGCAGTACTTC,CASSRVPIDEQYF
TRBV9,many,17,.,TRBJ2-5,TGTGCCAGCAGCGTAGGACGAGGGAACGCGTACCGAGAGACCCAGTACTTC,CASSVGRGNAYRETQYF
TRBV30,many,12,TRBD2,TRBJ2-5,TGTGCCTGGATGGGGGGGGGAGAGACCCAGTACTTC,CAWMGGGETQYF
TRBV27,few,14,TRBD1,TRBJ1-1,TGTGCCAGCAGTCCTTTGGGGACAGGTACTGAAGCTTTCTTT,CASSPLGTGTEAFF
TRBV10-3,.,17,.,TRBJ1-6,TGTGCCATCAGTACTGTGTGGGAAAGCTCCTATAATTCACCCCTCCACTTT,CAISTVWESSYNSPLHF
TRBV6-5,few,15,.,TRBJ1-2,TGTGCCAGCATTTACTCTCGCCCGGACAGTAATGGCTACACCTTC,CASIYSRPDSNGYTF
TRBV20-1,many,18,TRBD1,TRBJ1-5,TGCAGTGCTAGGAGAAACAGGGGGATCTCCCATAGCAATCAGCCCCAGCATTTT,CSARRNRGISHSNQPQHF
TRBV20-1,.,14,.,TRBJ2-7,TGCAGTGCTAGAGAGGCCAGGCGGGACTGGGAGCAGTACTTC,CSAREARRDWEQYF